Below are 15 T cell receptor beta chains sequenced from a single sample in a study of prognosis after radiotherapy for stage I lung cancer. TCR beta CDR3 amplification from genomic DNA was performed by two-round multiplex PCR. Round-one PCR had primers specific to each TRBV and TRBJ gene. TCRdb recomputed calls from the multiplex PCR reads with MiXCR, one row per CDR3 protein. This table holds about 14,000 distinct CDR3 sequences, around 27% found once. This specimen consisted of PBMCs, obtained before or after stereotactic body radiation therapy (not recorded which). The receptors originated from a donor over 45 with non-small cell lung cancer.

In this sample, this clonotype turned up once. A much larger clone differs from this one at a single base, so this may be a read error. CDR3 sequence reads: CASSAQCAAPYEQYF. CDR3 in DNA: TGTGCCAGCAGTGCACAGTGTGCCGCTCCTTACGAGCAGTACTTC. The chain joins TRBV6-2 or TRBV6-3 to TRBJ2-7; no clear D gene. CDR1 MNHEY and CDR2 SVGEGT come from the germline V gene. V was clipped by 5 bases and J by 4 bases, with 18 bases between them. This CDR3 has 15 residues.

This clonotype was recorded at least ten times. The chain couples TRBV2 to TRBJ1-4; TRBD1 matches 9 bases. Germline CDR1 reads SNHLY; CDR2 reads FYNNEI. V trimming: 8 bases; J trimming: 7 bases; junction bases outside the gene matches: 5. This CDR3 contains 13 residues. The CDR3 loop is CASGEGQGEKLFF. The CDR3 DNA sequence: TGTGCCAGCGGGGAGGGACAGGGTGAAAAACTGTTTTTT.

This clonotype was recorded many times. The rearrangement uses TRBV5-6 and TRBJ1-3; 9 bases are shared with TRBD1. The V gene end was trimmed by 4 bases and the J gene end by 0 bases; junction bases not matched to a gene: 11. The CDR3 covers 18 residues. The V gene's germline CDR1 is SGHDT and CDR2 YYEEEE. CDR3 bases: TGTGCCAGCAGCGTGACAGGGGGGGACTCTCTCTCTGGAAACACCATATATTTT. Its protein product is CASSVTGGDSLSGNTIYF.

This rearrangement joins TRBV19 to TRBJ2-1; D is unclear. CDR1 is LNHDA, CDR2 SQIVND, per germline (reference sequence). There are 13 residues in the CDR3. The V and J ends lost 10 bases and 4 bases respectively, with 14 bases between them. CDR3 coding DNA: TGTGCCAAGTCAGCCCAATTTTACAATGAGCAGTTCTTC. This sequence encodes CAKSAQFYNEQFF.

This clonotype was seen repeatedly, ten times or more. Because the CDR3 is missing its conserved closing phenylalanine or tryptophan, this is likely a read error. This chain links TRBV30 with TRBJ1-6; TRBD1 matches 8 bases. Germline loops: CDR1 GTSNPN, CDR2 SVGIG (reference sequence). V trimming: 7 bases; J trimming: 9 bases; junction bases outside the gene matches: 8. The CDR3 loop spans 13 amino acids. DNA of the CDR3: TGTGCCTCAGCCCAGGGGGCAGGTTCACCCCTCCACCTT. Translating it yields CASAQGAGSPLHL.

In its sample, this clonotype is medium-sized. The chain carries TRBV6-2 or TRBV6-3 and TRBJ2-3; the match to TRBD2 covers 9 bases. Germline V gene data show CDR1 as MNHEY and CDR2 as SVGEGT. V lost 10 bases, J lost 2 bases, and 7 bases stayed unmatched. The CDR3 contains 14 residues. The CDR3 nucleotides are TGTGCCACCGTCAGCGGGGGGCCCACAGATACGCAGTATTTT. Translation gives CATVSGGPTDTQYF.

This clonotype is labeled as medium-sized. J is TRBJ2-1 and V is TRBV6-1, with TRBD2 matching over 7 bases. Per the germline V gene, CDR1 is MNHNS and CDR2 is SASEGT. The V segment lost 10 bases and the J segment 4 bases; nucleotides outside the gene matches: 10. The CDR3 length is 14 residues. The CDR3 loop is CATTPGGAYNEQFF. The CDR3 DNA reads TGTGCCACTACCCCGGGGGGAGCGTACAATGAGCAGTTCTTC.

V usage is TRBV20-1 and J usage is TRBJ2-7; D might be TRBD1 or TRBD2, each matching 7 bases. Germline CDR1 and CDR2: DFQATT and SNEGSKA (reference sequence). V lost 7 bases and J lost 3, with 22 bases in between. The CDR3 is 15 amino acids. The CDR3 region has the DNA TGCAGTGACGACCCCGCAGGGGGGGGCGTCTACGAGCAGTACTTC. It translates to CSDDPAGGGVYEQYF.

This clonotype has a count of ten or more. The chain links TRBV5-4 to TRBJ1-6; TRBD1 agrees at 7 bases. Germline assignment: CDR1 SGHNT and CDR2 YYREEE (reference sequence). V was clipped by 4 bases and J by 7 bases; unmatched bases: 2. The CDR3 covers 13 residues. CDR3 nucleotides: TGTGCCAGCAGCGGGGACAGAAATTCACCCCTCCACTTT. It specifies CASSGDRNSPLHF. The whole variable domain, remainder taken from reference TRBV5-4 and TRBJ1-6, is ETGVTQSPTHLIKTRGQQVTLRCSSQSGHNTVSWYQQALGQGPQFIFQYYREEENGRGNFPPRFSGLQFPNYSSELNVNALELDDSALYLCASSGDRNSPLHFGNGTRLTVT.

This clonotype was detected a few times. V usage is TRBV28 and J usage is TRBJ2-7; D is possibly TRBD1 (5 bases). CDR1 and CDR2 (germline): MDHEN, SYDVKM. Trimming cost V 5 bases and J 2 bases, with 13 bases left between them. The CDR3 covers 14 residues. The CDR3 protein is CASSTAGSTYEQYF. CDR3 coding DNA: TGTGCCAGCAGTACGGCAGGGTCAACCTACGAGCAGTACTTC.

This clonotype was found many times. V and J are TRBV5-4 and TRBJ2-3; D is perhaps TRBD2 (5 bases). The CDR3 extends over 15 amino acids. The germline gives CDR1 SGHNT, CDR2 YYREEE (reference sequence). Trimming cost V 5 bases and J 0 bases, with 13 bases left between them. CDR3 sequence: CASSSRGRSTDTQYF. CDR3 bases: TGTGCCAGCAGTTCAAGAGGGCGGAGCACAGATACGCAGTATTTT.

This clonotype was detected many times. The V and J genes are TRBV2 and TRBJ2-5; D remains unclear. The CDR3 runs to 14 residues. Germline CDR1 is SNHLY and CDR2 is FYNNEI. The ends were cut back, 3 bases at V and 2 bases at J, with 10 bases in the middle. The CDR3: CASSDIVLQETQYF. CDR3 DNA sequence: TGTGCCAGCAGTGATATCGTCTTACAAGAGACCCAGTACTTC.

This clonotype came up many times. The chain is built from TRBV3-1 and TRBJ1-1; no reliable D call. The CDR3 is 15 residues long. CDR1 is LGHDT, CDR2 YNNKEL, per germline (reference sequence). With 3 bases removed from V and 1 base from J, the gap between germline ends came to 12 bases. The CDR3: CASSQRRGWNTEAFF. The CDR3 DNA reads TGTGCCAGCAGCCAGCGCCGAGGGTGGAACACTGAAGCTTTCTTT. Supplemented by reference TRBV3-1 and TRBJ1-1, the full variable domain reads DTAVSQTPKYLVTQMGNDKSIKCEQNLGHDTMYWYKQDSKKFLKIMFSYNNKELIINETVPNRFSPKSPDKAHLNLHINSLELGDSAVYFCASSQRRGWNTEAFFGQGTRLTVV.

This clonotype was detected ten times or more. The chain links TRBV18 to TRBJ2-5; D is undetermined. Between the trimmed V and J ends, which lost 2 bases and 5 bases, there was a span of 6 bases. In germline, CDR1 is KGHSH, CDR2 LQKENI. This CDR3 contains 12 residues. The CDR3: CASSPAIETQYF. CDR3 bases: TGTGCCAGCTCACCAGCGATTGAGACCCAGTACTTC.

This clonotype is classed as medium-sized. The chain couples TRBV20-1 to TRBJ1-4; TRBD1 might be the D (5 bases). CDR3 length: 18 residues. The germline V gene encodes CDR1 DFQATT and CDR2 SNEGSKA (reference sequence). V was cut by 0 bases and J by 4 bases, with 21 bases left in between. CDR3 in DNA: TGCAGTGCTAGAGATAATAGTGGGGCGGCAGGGCTTAATGAAAAACTGTTTTTT. Encoded protein: CSARDNSGAAGLNEKLFF.